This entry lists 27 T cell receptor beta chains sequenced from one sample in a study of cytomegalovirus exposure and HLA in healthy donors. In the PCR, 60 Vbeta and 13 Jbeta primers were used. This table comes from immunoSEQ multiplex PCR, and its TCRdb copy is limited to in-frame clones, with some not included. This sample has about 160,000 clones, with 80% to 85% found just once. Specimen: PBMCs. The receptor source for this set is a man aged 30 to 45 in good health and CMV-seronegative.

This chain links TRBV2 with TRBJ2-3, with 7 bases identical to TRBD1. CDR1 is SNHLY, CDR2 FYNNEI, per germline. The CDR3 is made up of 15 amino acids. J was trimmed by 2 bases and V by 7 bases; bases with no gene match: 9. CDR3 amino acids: CASTPGQLLTDTQYF. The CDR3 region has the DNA TGTGCCAGCACACCGGGACAGCTTCTCACAGATACGCAGTATTTT. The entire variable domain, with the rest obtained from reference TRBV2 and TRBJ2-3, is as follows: EPEVTQTPSHQVTQMGQEVILRCVPISNHLYFYWYRQILGQKVEFLVSFYNNEISEKSEIFDDQFSVERPDGSNFTLKIRSTKLEDSAMYFCASTPGQLLTDTQYFGPGTRLTVL.

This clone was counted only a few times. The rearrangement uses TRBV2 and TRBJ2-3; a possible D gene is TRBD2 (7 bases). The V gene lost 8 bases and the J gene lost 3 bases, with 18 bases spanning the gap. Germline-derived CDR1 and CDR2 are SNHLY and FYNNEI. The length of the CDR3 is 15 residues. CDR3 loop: CASRSGGGPTDTQYF. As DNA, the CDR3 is TGTGCCAGCCGATCTGGGGGGGGCCCGACAGATACGCAGTATTTT.

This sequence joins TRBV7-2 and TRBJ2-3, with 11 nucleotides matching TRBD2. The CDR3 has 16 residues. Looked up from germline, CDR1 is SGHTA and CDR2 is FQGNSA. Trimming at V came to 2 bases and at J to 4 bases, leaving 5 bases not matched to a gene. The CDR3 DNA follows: TGTGCCAGCAGCTTAAGTAGCGGGAGGGCCGCAGATACGCAGTATTTT. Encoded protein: CASSLSSGRAADTQYF.

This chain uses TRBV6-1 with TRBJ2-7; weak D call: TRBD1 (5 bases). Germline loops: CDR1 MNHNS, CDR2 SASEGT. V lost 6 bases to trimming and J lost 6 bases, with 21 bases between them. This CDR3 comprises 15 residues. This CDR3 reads CASSLGTGSISEQYF. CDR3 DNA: TGTGCCAGCAGCCTGGGTACAGGCAGTATAAGCGAGCAGTACTTC.

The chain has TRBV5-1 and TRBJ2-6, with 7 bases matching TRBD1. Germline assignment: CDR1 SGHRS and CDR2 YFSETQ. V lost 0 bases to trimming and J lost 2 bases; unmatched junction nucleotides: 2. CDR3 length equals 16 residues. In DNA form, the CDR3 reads TGCGCCAGCAGCTTGGGGCAGGGGGCTGGGGCCAACGTCCTGACTTTC. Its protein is CASSLGQGAGANVLTF.

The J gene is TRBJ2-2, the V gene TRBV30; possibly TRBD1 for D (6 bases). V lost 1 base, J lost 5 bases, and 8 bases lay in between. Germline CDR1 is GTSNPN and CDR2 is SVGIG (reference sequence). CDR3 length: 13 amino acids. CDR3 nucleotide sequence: TGTGCCTGGAGTGGGACAGTTACCGGGGAGCTGTTTTTT. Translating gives CAWSGTVTGELFF.

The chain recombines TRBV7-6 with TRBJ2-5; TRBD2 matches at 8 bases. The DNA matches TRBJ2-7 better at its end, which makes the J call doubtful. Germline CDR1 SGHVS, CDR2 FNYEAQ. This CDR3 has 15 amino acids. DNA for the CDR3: TGTGCCAGCAGCCTAAACGGGGGGGTCACCTACGAGCAGTACTTC. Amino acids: CASSLNGGVTYEQYF.

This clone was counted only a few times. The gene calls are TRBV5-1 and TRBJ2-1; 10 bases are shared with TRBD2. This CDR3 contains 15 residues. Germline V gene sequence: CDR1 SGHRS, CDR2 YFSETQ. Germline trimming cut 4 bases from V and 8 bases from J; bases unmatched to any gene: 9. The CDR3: CASSGNIAGGHEQFF. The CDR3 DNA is TGCGCCAGCAGCGGGAATATAGCGGGGGGCCATGAGCAGTTCTTC.

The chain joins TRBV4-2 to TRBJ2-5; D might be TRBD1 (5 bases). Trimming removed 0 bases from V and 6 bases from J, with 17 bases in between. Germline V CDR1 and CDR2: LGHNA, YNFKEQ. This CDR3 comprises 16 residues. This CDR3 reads CASSQDQESGQKTQYF. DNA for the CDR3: TGTGCCAGCAGCCAAGATCAGGAGTCAGGACAAAAGACCCAGTACTTC.

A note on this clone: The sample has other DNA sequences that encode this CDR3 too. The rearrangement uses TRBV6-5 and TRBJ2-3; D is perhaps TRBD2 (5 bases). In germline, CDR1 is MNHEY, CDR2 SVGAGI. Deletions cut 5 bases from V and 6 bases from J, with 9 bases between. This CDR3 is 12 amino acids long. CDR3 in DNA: TGTGCCAGCAGTACGGGGTCCGATACGCAGTATTTT. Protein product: CASSTGSDTQYF.

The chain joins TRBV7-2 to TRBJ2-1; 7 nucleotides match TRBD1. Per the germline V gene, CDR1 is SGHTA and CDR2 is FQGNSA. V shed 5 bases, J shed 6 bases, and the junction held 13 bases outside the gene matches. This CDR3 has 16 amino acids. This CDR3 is CASSPTRGQTGNEQFF. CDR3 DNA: TGTGCCAGCAGCCCAACGAGGGGACAGACGGGCAATGAGCAGTTCTTC.

CDR3: CASSLRTSGSEKLFF. As DNA, the CDR3 is TGTGCCAGCAGCTTGCGAACGTCTGGGAGTGAAAAACTGTTTTTT. The V call is TRBV5-5, the J call TRBJ1-4; D is unclear. CDR3 length equals 15 residues. Looked up from germline, CDR1 is SGHKS and CDR2 is YYEKEE (reference sequence). The ends were cut back, 1 base at V and 7 bases at J, with 14 bases in the middle.

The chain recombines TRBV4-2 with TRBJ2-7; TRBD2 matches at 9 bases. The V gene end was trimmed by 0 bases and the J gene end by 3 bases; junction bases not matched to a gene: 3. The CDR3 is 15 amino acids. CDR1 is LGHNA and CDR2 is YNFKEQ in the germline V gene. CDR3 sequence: CASSQDGREGYEQYF. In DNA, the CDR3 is TGTGCCAGCAGCCAAGATGGGCGGGAGGGCTACGAGCAGTACTTC.

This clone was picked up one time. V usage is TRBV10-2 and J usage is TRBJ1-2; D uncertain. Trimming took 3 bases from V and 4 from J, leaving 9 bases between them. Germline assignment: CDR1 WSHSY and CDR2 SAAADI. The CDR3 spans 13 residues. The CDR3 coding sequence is TGCGCCAGCAGTGACGAGGTGGCCTATGGCTACACCTTC. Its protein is CASSDEVAYGYTF.

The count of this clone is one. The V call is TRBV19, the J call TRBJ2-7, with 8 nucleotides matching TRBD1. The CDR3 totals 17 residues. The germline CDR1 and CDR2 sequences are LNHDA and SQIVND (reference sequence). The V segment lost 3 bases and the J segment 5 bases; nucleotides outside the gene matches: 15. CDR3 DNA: TGTGCCAGTAGTATCCTGGCCGAACAGGGGGGATTGAACGAGCAGTACTTC. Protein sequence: CASSILAEQGGLNEQYF.

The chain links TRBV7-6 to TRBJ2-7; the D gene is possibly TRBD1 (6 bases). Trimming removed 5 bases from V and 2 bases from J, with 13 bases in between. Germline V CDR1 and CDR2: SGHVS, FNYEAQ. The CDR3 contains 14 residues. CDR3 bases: TGTGCCAGCAGCCCAAACAGGGCAGCCTACGAGCAGTACTTC. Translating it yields CASSPNRAAYEQYF.

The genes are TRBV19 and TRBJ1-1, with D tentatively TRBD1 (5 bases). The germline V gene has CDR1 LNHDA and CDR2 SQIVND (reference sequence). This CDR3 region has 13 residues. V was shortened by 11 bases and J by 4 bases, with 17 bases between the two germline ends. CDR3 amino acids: CASSRGLGTEAFF. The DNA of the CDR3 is TGTGCCTCGTCAAGGGGTTTGGGCACTGAAGCTTTCTTT. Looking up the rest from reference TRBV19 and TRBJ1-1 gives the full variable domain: DGGITQSPKYLFRKEGQNVTLSCEQNLNHDAMYWYRQDPGQGLRLIYYSQIVNDFQKGDIAEGYSVSREKKESFPLTVTSAQKNPTAFYLCASSRGLGTEAFFGQGTRLTVV.

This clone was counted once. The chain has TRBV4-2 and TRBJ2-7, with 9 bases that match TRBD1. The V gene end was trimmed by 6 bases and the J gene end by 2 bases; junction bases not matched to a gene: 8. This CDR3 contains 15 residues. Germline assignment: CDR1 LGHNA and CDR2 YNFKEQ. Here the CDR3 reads CASRHTTGGAYEQYF. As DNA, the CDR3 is TGTGCCAGCAGACACACGACAGGGGGGGCCTACGAGCAGTACTTC.

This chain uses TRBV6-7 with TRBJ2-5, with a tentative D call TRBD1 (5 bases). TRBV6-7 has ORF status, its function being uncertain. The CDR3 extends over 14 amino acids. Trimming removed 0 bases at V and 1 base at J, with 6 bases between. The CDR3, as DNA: TGTGCCAGCAGTTACTCGGGGCCCCAAGAGACCCAGTACTTC. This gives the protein CASSYSGPQETQYF.

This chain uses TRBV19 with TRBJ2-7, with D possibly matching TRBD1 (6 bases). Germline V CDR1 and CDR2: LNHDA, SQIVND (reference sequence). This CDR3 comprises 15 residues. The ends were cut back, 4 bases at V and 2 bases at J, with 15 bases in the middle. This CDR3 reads CASSTPGERAYEQYF. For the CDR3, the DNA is TGTGCCAGTAGTACCCCAGGGGAAAGGGCCTACGAGCAGTACTTC.

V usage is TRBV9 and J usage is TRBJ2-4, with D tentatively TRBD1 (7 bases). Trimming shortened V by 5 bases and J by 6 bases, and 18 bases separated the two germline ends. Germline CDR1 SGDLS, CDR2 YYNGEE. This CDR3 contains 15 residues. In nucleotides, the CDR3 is TGTGCCAGCAGTCGGGGGCCCGGACAGGCAAACATTCAGTACTTC. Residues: CASSRGPGQANIQYF.

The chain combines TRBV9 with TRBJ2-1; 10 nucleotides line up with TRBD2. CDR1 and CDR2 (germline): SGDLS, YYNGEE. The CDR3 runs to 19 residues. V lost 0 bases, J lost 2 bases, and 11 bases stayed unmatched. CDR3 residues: CASSVDPRVAGGPYNEQFF. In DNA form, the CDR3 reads TGTGCCAGCAGCGTAGATCCCCGAGTAGCGGGAGGTCCCTACAATGAGCAGTTCTTC.

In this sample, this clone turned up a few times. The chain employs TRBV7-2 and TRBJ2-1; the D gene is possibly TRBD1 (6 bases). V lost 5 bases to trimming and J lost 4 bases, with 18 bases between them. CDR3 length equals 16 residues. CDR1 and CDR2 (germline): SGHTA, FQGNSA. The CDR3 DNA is TGTGCCAGCAGCAACAAAAGAACAGGGAGTTACAATGAGCAGTTCTTC. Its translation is CASSNKRTGSYNEQFF.

The CDR3 DNA is TGTGCCAGTAGCCCGGGACAGGGGGCTTGGGAGACCCAGTACTTC. It specifies CASSPGQGAWETQYF. The chain recombines TRBV19 with TRBJ2-5; 12 nucleotides agree with TRBD1. Trimming at V came to 6 bases and at J to 5 bases, leaving 7 bases not matched to a gene. Germline values: CDR1 LNHDA, CDR2 SQIVND (reference sequence). The CDR3 has 15 residues.

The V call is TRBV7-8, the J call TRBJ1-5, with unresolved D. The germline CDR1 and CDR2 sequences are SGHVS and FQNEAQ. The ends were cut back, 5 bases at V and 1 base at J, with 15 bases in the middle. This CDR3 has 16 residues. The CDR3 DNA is TGTGCCAGCAGCCCCCAACACCTGAAGAGCAATCAGCCCCAGCATTTT. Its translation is CASSPQHLKSNQPQHF.

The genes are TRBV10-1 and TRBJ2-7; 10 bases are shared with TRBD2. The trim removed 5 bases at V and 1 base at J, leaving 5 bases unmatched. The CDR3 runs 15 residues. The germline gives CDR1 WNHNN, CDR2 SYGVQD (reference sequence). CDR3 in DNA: TGCGCCAGCAGTAATAGCGGGGGGCCTTCCTACGAGCAGTACTTC. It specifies CASSNSGGPSYEQYF.

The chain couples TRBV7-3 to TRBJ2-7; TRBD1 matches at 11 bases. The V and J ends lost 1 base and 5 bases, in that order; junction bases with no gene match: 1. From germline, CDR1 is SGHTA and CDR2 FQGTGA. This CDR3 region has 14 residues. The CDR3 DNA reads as TGTGCCAGCAGCTTAATGGGACAGGGGGACGAGCAGTACTTC. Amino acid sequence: CASSLMGQGDEQYF.